Listed below are T cell receptor beta chains from one sample, sequenced in a study of blood T cell repertoires in COVID-19. Clones were read by immunoSEQ multiplex PCR, and TCRdb kept only the in-frame ones, dropping some. This table holds 210,000 or so clones, around 90% found once. Sequencing was done on a sample of PBMCs or T cells enriched from blood (not recorded which). Every receptor here comes from a man aged 30 to 45 who had recovered from COVID-19. Both conserved end residues are part of each CDR3. The D gene is left open where the match is weak. Clone size appears in some rows only: once, few, many, or a class for an expanded clone.

clone_size d_call j_call cdr3_length v_call cdr3_nt cdr3_aa
few TRBD1 TRBJ2-1 20 TRBV30 TGTGCCTGGGCAACTTCTGGAGGACGGACAGGTCCGTTTTTTTACAATGAGCAGTTCTTC CAWATSGGRTGPFFYNEQFF
. . TRBJ1-3 17 TRBV7-2 TGTGCCAGCAGCTTAGCTTTGACACCGTACTCTGGAAACACCATATATTTT CASSLALTPYSGNTIYF
. TRBD1 TRBJ1-5 14 TRBV3-1/TRBV3-2 TGTGCCAGCAGCCAAGGACAGGGCAGACAGCCCCAGCATTTT CASSQGQGRQPQHF
. . TRBJ2-1 15 TRBV3-1/TRBV3-2 TGTGCCAGCAGCCAAGCCCGGGACTCCTACAATGAGCAGTTCTTC CASSQARDSYNEQFF
. TRBD1 TRBJ1-1 14 TRBV5-4 TGTGCCAGCAGCTTGGAGGGACAGAGCTTTGGAGCTTTCTTT CASSLEGQSFGAFF
. TRBD1 TRBJ2-7 12 TRBV5-1 TGCGCCAGCAGCTTCGACAGGGGGGCGCAGTACTTC CASSFDRGAQYF
. . TRBJ1-6 15 TRBV30 TGTGCCTGGAGGGGACTTGCAGGAGTGCGGTCACCCCTCCACTTT CAWRGLAGVRSPLHF
. . TRBJ1-2 11 TRBV3-1/TRBV3-2 TGTGCCAGCAGCCATAGTAGCGGCTACACCTTC CASSHSSGYTF
few TRBD1 TRBJ1-5 14 TRBV7-2 TGTGCCAGCAGCTGGGACAGGGGGACTCAGCCCCAGCATTTT CASSWDRGTQPQHF
. . TRBJ2-7 13 TRBV21-1 TGTGCCAGCAGCACCCCGCGGGGGGTAGAGCAGTACTTC CASSTPRGVEQYF
. . TRBJ1-6 14 TRBV30 TGTGCCTGTCCCAGGTCGGGGGTGGATTCACCCCTCCACTTT CACPRSGVDSPLHF